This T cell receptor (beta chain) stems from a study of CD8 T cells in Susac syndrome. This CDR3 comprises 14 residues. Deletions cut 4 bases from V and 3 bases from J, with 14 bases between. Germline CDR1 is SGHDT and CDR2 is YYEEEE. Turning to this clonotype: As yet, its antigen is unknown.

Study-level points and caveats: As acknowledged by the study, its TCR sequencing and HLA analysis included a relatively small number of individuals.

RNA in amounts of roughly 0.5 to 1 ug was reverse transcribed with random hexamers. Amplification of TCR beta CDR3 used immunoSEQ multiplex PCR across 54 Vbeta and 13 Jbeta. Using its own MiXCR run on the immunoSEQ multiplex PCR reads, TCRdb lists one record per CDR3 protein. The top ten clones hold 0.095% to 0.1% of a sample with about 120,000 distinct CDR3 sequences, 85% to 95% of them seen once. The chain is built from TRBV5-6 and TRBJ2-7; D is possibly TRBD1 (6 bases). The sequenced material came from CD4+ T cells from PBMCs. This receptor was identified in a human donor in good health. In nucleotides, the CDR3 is TGTGCCAGCAGCCGGGACACGAAATTCTACGAGCAGTACTTC. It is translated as CASSRDTKFYEQYF. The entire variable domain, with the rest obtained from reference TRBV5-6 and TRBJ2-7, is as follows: DAGVTQSPTHLIKTRGQQVTLRCSPKSGHDTVSWYQQALGQGPQFIFQYYEEEERQRGNFPDRFSGHQFPNYSSELNVNALLLGDSALYLCASSRDTKFYEQYFGPGTRLTVT.